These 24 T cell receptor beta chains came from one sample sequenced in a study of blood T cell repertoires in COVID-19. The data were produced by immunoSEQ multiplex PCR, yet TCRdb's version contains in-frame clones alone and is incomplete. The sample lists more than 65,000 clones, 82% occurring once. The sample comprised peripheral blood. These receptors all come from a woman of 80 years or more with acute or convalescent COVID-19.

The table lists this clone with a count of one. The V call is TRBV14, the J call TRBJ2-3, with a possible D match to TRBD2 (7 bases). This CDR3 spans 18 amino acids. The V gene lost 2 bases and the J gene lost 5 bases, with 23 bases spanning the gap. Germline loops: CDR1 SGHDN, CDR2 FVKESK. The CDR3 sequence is CASSQISLARGAVDTQYF. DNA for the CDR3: TGTGCCAGCAGCCAAATTTCTTTGGCACGGGGGGCCGTAGATACGCAGTATTTT.

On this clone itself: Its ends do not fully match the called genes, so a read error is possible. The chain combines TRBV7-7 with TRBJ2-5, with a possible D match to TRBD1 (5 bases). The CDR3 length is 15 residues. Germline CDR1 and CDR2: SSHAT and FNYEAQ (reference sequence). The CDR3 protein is CASSVGPTGLETQYF. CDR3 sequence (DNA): TGTGCTAGCAGCGTAGGGCCTACAGGTCTGGAGACCCAGTACTTC.

Here the CDR3 DNA reads TGTGCCAGCAGCTTATCTGTTGATGTTGTCGGCGGAGAAGCTTTCTTT. It encodes CASSLSVDVVGGEAFF. The chain links TRBV7-2 to TRBJ1-1; D gene uncertain. The CDR3 consists of 16 residues. Trimming stripped 2 bases from V and 8 bases from J, with 21 bases between. Germline V gives CDR1 SGHTA, CDR2 FQGNSA.

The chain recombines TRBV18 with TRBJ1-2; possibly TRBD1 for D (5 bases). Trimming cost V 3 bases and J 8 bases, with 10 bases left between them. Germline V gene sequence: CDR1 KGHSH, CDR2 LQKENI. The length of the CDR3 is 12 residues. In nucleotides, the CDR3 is TGTGCCAGCTCACCCAGGGAGGGCGGCTACACCTTC. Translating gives CASSPREGGYTF.

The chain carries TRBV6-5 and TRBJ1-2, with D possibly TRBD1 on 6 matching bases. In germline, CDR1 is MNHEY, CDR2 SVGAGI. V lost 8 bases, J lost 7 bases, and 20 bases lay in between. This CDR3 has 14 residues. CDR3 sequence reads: CASAISQGIAGYTF. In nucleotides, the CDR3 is TGTGCCAGCGCGATCTCACAGGGTATAGCTGGCTACACCTTC.

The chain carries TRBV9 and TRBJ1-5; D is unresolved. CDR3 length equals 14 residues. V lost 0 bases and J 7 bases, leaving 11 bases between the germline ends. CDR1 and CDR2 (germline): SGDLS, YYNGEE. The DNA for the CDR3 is TGTGCCAGCAGCGTAGCTGGGGAGGGACAGCCCCAGCATTTT. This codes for CASSVAGEGQPQHF.

In DNA, the CDR3 is TGTGCCTGGAGTGTACCCCGGGGGGTTGAAGCTTTCTTT. Translating gives CAWSVPRGVEAFF. The rearrangement links TRBV30 to TRBJ1-1, with D possibly being TRBD1 (5 bases). V was trimmed by 0 bases and J by 7 bases, leaving 12 bases between them. The germline V gene encodes CDR1 GTSNPN and CDR2 SVGIG (reference sequence). This CDR3 contains 13 residues.

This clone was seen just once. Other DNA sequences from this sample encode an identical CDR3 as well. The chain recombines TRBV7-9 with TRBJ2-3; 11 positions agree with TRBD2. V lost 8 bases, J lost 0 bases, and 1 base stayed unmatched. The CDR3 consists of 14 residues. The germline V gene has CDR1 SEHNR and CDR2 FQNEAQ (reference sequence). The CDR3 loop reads CASLAGGSTDTQYF. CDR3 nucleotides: TGTGCCAGCCTAGCGGGGGGAAGCACAGATACGCAGTATTTT.

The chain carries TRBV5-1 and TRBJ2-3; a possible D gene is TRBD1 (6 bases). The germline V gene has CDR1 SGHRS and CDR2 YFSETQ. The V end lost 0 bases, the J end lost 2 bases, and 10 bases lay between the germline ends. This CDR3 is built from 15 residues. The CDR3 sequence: CASSLATGNTDTQYF. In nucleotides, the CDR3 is TGCGCCAGCAGCTTGGCCACAGGGAACACAGATACGCAGTATTTT.

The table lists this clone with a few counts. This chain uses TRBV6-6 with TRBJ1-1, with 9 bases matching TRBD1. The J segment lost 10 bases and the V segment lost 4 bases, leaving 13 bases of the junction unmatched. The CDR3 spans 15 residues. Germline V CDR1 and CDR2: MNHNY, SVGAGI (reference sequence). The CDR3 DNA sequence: TGTGCCAGCAGTTCCGCCGGGACAGGGTATCCCGGAGCTTTCTTT. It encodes CASSSAGTGYPGAFF.

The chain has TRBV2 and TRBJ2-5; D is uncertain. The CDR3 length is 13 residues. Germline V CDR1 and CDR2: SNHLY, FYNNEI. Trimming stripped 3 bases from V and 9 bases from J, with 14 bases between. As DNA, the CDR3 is TGTGCCAGCAGTGACCTCGGTCCTGAGGCCCAGTACTTC. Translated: CASSDLGPEAQYF. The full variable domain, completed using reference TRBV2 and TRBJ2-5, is EPEVTQTPSHQVTQMGQEVILRCVPISNHLYFYWYRQILGQKVEFLVSFYNNEISEKSEIFDDQFSVERPDGSNFTLKIRSTKLEDSAMYFCASSDLGPEAQYFGPGTRLLVL.

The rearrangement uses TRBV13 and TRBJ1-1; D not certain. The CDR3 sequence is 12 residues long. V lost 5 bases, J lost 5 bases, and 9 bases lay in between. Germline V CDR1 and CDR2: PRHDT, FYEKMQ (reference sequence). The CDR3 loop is CASSPIRTEAFF. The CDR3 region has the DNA TGTGCCAGCAGCCCAATACGGACTGAAGCTTTCTTT.

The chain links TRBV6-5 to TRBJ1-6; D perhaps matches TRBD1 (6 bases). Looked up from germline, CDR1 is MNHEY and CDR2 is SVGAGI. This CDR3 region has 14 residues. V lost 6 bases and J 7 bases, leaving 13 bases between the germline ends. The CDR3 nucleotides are TGTGCCAGCAGATTCACAGGGAGCAATTCACCCCTCCACTTT. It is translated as CASRFTGSNSPLHF.

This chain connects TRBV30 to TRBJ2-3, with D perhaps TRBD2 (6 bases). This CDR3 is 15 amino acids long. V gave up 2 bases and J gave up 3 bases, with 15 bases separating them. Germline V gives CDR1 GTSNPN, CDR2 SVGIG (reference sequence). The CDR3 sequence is CAWSRDWGLTDTQYF. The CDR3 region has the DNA TGTGCCTGGAGTAGGGACTGGGGGTTGACAGATACGCAGTATTTT.

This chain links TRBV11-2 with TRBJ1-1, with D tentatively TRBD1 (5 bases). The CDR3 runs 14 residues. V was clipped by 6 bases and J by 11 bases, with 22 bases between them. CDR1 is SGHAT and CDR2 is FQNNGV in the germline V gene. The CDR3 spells CASRNSGGDPSAFF. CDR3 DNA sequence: TGTGCCAGCAGAAACTCAGGAGGGGACCCCTCGGCTTTCTTT.

CDR3 nucleotide sequence: TGTGCCAGCAGCCGGGACACAAAACGCGACACCATATATTTT. Its translation is CASSRDTKRDTIYF. V gene TRBV4-2 combines with J gene TRBJ1-3, with D perhaps matching TRBD1 (6 bases). This CDR3 has 14 residues. CDR1 is LGHNA, CDR2 YNFKEQ, per germline. Trimming removed 4 bases from V and 8 bases from J, with 15 bases in between.

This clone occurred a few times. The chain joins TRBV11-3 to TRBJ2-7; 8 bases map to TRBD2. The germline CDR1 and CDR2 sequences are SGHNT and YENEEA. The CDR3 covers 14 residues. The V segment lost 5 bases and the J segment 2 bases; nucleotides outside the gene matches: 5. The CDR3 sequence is CASSRTSGAYEQYF. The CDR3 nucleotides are TGTGCCAGCAGCCGAACTAGCGGCGCCTACGAGCAGTACTTC.

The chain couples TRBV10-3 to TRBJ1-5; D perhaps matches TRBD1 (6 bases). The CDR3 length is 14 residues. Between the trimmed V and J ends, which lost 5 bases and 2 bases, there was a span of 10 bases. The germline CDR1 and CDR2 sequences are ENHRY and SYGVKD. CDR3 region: CAISSAGGNQPQHF. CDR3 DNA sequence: TGTGCCATCAGTTCAGCAGGGGGCAATCAGCCCCAGCATTTT.

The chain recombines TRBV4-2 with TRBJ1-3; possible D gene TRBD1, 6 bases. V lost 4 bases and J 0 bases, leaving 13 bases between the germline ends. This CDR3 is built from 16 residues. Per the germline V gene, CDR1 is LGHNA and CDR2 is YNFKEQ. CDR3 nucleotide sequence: TGTGCCAGCAGCCCGACAGGTGACAACTCTGGAAACACCATATATTTT. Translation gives CASSPTGDNSGNTIYF.

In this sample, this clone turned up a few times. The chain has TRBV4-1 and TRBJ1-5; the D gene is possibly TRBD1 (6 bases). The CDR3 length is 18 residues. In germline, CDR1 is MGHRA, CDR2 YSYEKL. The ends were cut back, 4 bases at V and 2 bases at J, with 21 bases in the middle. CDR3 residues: CASSRLLLQGSRNQPQHF. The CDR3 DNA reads TGCGCCAGCAGCCGTCTCTTGCTACAGGGCAGTCGCAATCAGCCCCAGCATTTT.

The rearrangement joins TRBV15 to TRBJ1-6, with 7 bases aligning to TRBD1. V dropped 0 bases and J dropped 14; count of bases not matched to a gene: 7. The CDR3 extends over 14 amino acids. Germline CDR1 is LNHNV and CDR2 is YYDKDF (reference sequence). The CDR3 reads CATSRDFDRESLHF. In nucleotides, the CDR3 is TGTGCCACCAGCAGAGATTTTGACAGGGAATCCCTCCACTTT.

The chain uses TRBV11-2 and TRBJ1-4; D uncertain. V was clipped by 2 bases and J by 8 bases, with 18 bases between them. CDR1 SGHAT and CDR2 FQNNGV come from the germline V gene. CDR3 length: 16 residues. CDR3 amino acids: CASSLSFVGDREKLFF. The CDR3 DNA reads TGTGCCAGCAGCTTAAGTTTTGTCGGGGATCGGGAAAAACTGTTTTTT.

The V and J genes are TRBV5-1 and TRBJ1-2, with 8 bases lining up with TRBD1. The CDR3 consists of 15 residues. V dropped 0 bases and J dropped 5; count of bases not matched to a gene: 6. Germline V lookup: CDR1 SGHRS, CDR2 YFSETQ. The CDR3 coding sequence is TGCGCCAGCAGCTTGGGGACGGACAGGGAGTATGGCTACACCTTC. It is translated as CASSLGTDREYGYTF.

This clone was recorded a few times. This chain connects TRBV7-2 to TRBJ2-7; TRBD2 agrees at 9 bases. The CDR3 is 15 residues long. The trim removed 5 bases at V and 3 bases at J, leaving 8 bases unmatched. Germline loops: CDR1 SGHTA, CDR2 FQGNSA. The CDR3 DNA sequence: TGTGCCAGCAGCGGAATAGCGGGGGCTGTCTACGAGCAGTACTTC. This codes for CASSGIAGAVYEQYF.